This section outlines one T cell receptor beta chain sequence together with its context. Its antigen is unknown. The data originate from a study of PD-1 blockade in classical Hodgkin lymphoma. Study in general: The study gave patients nivolumab 3 mg/kg intravenously every 2 weeks.

There was relapse after autologous stem cell transplantation in every patient, and there was variation in brentuximab vedotin exposure. Magnetic negative selection purified CD4+ T cells from thawed PBMCs. Study-wide results and limits: Repertoire differences have undefined causes, possibly disease activity or prior therapy. TCR diversity in CD4+, not CD8+, cells rose significantly by C4D1. Newly diagnosed patients had diversity similar to the baseline diversity of complete responders.

Sequencing was performed with immunoSEQ multiplex PCR; in TCRdb, only in-frame clones are kept and a portion is missing. Here the sample spans around 23,000 clones, about 83% being singletons. The receptor comes from a human donor with classical Hodgkin lymphoma. The sample was CD4+ T cells from blood, taken at baseline.

The CDR3 sequence: CASLLRFNEKLFF. The CDR3 nucleotides are TGTGCCAGCCTTCTAAGGTTTAATGAAAAACTGTTTTTT. V gene TRBV6-6 combines with J gene TRBJ1-4; unclear D gene. Looked up from germline, CDR1 is MNHNY and CDR2 is SVGAGI (reference sequence). The V and J ends lost 8 bases and 4 bases respectively, with 11 bases between them. There are 13 residues in the CDR3.